The rows below give T cell receptor beta chains drawn from one sample of a study of blood T cell repertoires in COVID-19. TCRdb's copy holds only in-frame clones and misses some; the assay was immunoSEQ multiplex PCR. The sample lists around 130,000 clones; approximately 87% were seen once. The sample consisted of peripheral blood. All receptors derive from a man aged 60-69 years with acute or convalescent COVID-19. CDR3s include the opening cysteine and the closing phenylalanine or tryptophan. D genes are given only for firm matches. Not every row has a clone size; where given, it reads once, few, many or a size class.

clone_size	j_call	v_call	cdr3_length	d_call	cdr3_aa	cdr3_nt
few	TRBJ2-1	TRBV9	15	TRBD2	CASGFSLTSGGVQFF	TGTGCCAGCGGCTTCTCTTTGACTAGCGGGGGGGTGCAGTTCTTC
-	TRBJ2-3	TRBV2	14	TRBD1	CASAGQGDTDTQYF	TGTGCCAGCGCCGGACAGGGGGACACAGATACGCAGTATTTT
-	TRBJ2-1	TRBV4-1	16	-	CASSQDLSGAYNEQFF	TGCGCCAGCAGCCAAGATCTTAGCGGTGCCTACAATGAGCAGTTCTTC
-	TRBJ2-1	TRBV7-6	15	TRBD2	CASSLSSGVHNEQFF	TGTGCCAGCAGCTTATCTAGCGGGGTCCACAATGAGCAGTTCTTC
-	TRBJ2-2	TRBV19	16	-	CASSISIGRNTGELFF	TGTGCCAGTAGTATCTCCATCGGGAGGAACACCGGGGAGCTGTTTTTT
-	TRBJ2-2	TRBV5-4	16	-	CASSRPGGRSSGELFF	TGTGCCAGCAGCCGCCCTGGAGGGAGAAGTTCCGGGGAGCTGTTTTTT
-	TRBJ2-1	TRBV29-1	13	TRBD1	CSSYGTGFNEQFF	TGCAGCTCCTACGGGACAGGGTTCAATGAGCAGTTCTTC
-	TRBJ2-1	TRBV5-6	15	TRBD2	CASRQTTSGKGEQFF	TGTGCCAGCAGGCAGACGACTAGCGGGAAGGGAGAGCAGTTCTTC
-	TRBJ2-3	TRBV19	16	TRBD1	CASSIAGQGRADTQYF	TGTGCCAGTAGTATAGCCGGACAGGGGAGGGCAGATACGCAGTATTTT
-	TRBJ2-5	TRBV5-4	16	TRBD2	CASSRRSGRYQETQYF	TGTGCCAGCAGCCGCCGGAGCGGGAGGTACCAAGAGACCCAGTACTTC
-	TRBJ2-2	TRBV4-2	17	TRBD2	CASSPTVREGQGGELFF	TGTGCCAGCAGCCCTACAGTGCGGGAGGGCCAAGGCGGGGAGCTGTTTTTT
-	TRBJ2-7	TRBV5-1	14	TRBD1	CASSPGQGLYEQYF	TGCGCCAGCAGCCCGGGACAGGGGCTGTACGAGCAGTACTTC
-	TRBJ2-3	TRBV4-1	12	-	CASSQGADTQYF	TGCGCCAGCAGCCAGGGCGCAGATACGCAGTATTTT
-	TRBJ2-3	TRBV28	14	TRBD1	CASSQQGATDTQYF	TGTGCCAGCAGTCAGCAGGGGGCCACAGATACGCAGTATTTT
-	TRBJ2-7	TRBV11-2	15	-	CASSSFPRASYEQYF	TGTGCCAGCAGCAGCTTTCCCAGGGCGTCCTACGAGCAGTACTTC
-	TRBJ1-3	TRBV9	16	-	CASSVEQKPSGNTIYF	TGTGCCAGCAGCGTAGAACAGAAACCCTCTGGAAACACCATATATTTT
-	TRBJ2-2	TRBV28	16	-	CASSLNRGSGAGELFF	TGTGCCAGCAGTTTAAATCGAGGGAGTGGAGCCGGGGAGCTGTTTTTT
-	TRBJ2-7	TRBV18	17	TRBD2	CASSPLERGLAGAEQYF	TGTGCCAGCTCACCCCTGGAACGCGGACTAGCGGGAGCCGAGCAGTACTTC
-	TRBJ2-2	TRBV6-5	15	TRBD1	CASSSTGSSAGELFF	TGTGCCAGCAGTTCGACAGGGTCTTCCGCCGGGGAGCTGTTTTTT
-	TRBJ1-4	TRBV7-9	19	-	CASSSIQWRPGATNEKLFF	TGTGCCAGCAGCTCCATTCAATGGAGGCCTGGGGCAACTAATGAAAAACTGTTTTTT
-	TRBJ1-2	TRBV28	13	-	CASSLSAGGGYTF	TGTGCCAGCAGTTTATCAGCCGGCGGGGGCTACACCTTC
-	TRBJ2-7	TRBV18	16	TRBD2	CASSLSTSGSPYEQYF	TGTGCCAGCTCACTCTCGACTAGCGGGAGTCCCTACGAGCAGTACTTC
-	TRBJ1-2	TRBV28	12	-	CASSSRERGYTF	TGTGCCAGCAGTTCGAGGGAGAGAGGCTACACCTTC
-	TRBJ2-2	TRBV7-2	16	TRBD2	CASSKTSGSHTGELFF	TGTGCCAGCAGCAAGACTAGCGGGAGTCACACCGGGGAGCTGTTTTTT
-	TRBJ2-1	TRBV9	15	TRBD1	CASSTRQGGDDEQFF	TGTGCCAGCAGCACCCGACAGGGGGGCGATGATGAGCAGTTCTTC